This T cell receptor (beta chain) was obtained from a study of CD8+ T cells in alopecia areata. Across the whole study: Tofacitinib exposure lasted 6 to 18 months, followed by 6 months off drug. By percentage of affected scalp area, the severity of treated patients was scored.

J was trimmed by 2 bases and V by 0 bases; bases with no gene match: 11. The CDR3 is 17 amino acids. The germline CDR1 and CDR2 sequences are GTSNPN and SVGIG (reference sequence). Findings and caveats of the study: Significant decreases in scalp clonality and expanded CD8+ clones followed tofacitinib treatment. It was lesional scalp, especially alopecia totalis/universalis, that showed higher clonality than normal scalp.

cDNA prepared by RNA extraction and subsequent reverse transcription served as the template for sequencing. The protocol was immunoSEQ multiplex PCR, while the TCRdb copy is restricted to in-frame clones and leaves out a portion. The table includes fewer than 15,000 clones, approximately 67% detected once. Treatment given: oral pan-JAK inhibitor, 5-10 mg twice daily. Peripheral blood, together with lesional scalp punch biopsies, was collected from alopecia areata patients. A word on this clone: Its antigen is not identified.

The rearrangement uses TRBV30 and TRBJ2-3; 7 bases align to TRBD1. The source of this sequence is a human donor with alopecia areata. The source was skin, collected at week 4, from a patient treated with tofacitinib. DNA for the CDR3: TGTGCCTGGAGTGTTCACAGGGGCCTATACCTCACAGATACGCAGTATTTT. This encodes CAWSVHRGLYLTDTQYF.